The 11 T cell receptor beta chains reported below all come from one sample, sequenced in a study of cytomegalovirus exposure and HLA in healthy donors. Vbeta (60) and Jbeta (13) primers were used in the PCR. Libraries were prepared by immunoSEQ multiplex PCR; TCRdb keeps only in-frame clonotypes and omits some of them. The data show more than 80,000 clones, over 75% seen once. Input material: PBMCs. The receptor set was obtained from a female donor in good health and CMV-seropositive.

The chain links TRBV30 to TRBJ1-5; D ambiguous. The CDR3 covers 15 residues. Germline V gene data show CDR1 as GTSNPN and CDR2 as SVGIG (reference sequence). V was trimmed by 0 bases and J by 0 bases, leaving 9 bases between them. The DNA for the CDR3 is TGTGCCTGGAGTGTAGGAGAATATAGCAATCAGCCCCAGCATTTT. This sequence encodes CAWSVGEYSNQPQHF.

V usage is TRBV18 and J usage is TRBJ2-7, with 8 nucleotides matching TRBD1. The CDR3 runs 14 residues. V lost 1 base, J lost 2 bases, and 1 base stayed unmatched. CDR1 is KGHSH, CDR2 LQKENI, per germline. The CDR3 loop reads CASSPRDRTYEQYF. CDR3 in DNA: TGTGCCAGCTCACCACGGGACAGGACCTACGAGCAGTACTTC.

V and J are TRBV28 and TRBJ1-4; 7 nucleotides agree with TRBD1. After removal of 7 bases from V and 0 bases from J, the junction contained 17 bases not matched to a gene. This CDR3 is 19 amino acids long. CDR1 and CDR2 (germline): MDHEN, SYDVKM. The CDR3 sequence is CASTIRGGDSVATNEKLFF. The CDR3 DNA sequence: TGTGCCAGCACCATTCGGGGGGGGGACAGCGTTGCAACTAATGAAAAACTGTTTTTT.

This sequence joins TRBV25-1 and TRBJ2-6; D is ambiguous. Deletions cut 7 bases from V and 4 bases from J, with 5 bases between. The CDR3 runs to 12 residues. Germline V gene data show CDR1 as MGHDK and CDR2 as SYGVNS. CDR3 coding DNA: TGTGCCAGCATATCCGGGGCCAACGTCCTGACTTTC. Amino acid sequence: CASISGANVLTF.

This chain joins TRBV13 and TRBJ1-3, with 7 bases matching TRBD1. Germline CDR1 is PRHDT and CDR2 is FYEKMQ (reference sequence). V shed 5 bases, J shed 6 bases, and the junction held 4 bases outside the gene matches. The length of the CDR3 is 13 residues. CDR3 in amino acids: CASSKGTVNTIYF. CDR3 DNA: TGTGCCAGCAGCAAGGGGACAGTAAACACCATATATTTT.

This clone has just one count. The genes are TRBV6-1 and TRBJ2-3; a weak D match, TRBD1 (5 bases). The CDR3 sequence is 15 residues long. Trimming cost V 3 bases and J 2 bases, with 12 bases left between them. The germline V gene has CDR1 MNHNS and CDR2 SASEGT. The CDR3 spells CASSDWTTITDTQYF. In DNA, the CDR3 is TGTGCCAGCAGTGACTGGACAACCATCACAGATACGCAGTATTTT.

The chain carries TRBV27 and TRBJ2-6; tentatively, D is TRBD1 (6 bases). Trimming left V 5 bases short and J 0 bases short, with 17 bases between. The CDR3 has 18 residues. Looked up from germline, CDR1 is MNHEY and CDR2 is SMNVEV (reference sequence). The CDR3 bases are TGTGCCAGCAGTACCGGTCAGGGGTCCCCCTCTGGGGCCAACGTCCTGACTTTC. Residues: CASSTGQGSPSGANVLTF.

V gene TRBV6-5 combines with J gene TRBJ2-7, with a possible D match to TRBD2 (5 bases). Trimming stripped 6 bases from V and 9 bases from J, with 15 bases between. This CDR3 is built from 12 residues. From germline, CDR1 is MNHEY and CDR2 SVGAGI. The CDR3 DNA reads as TGTGCCAGCAGCCGAGGGCCTGAATCGCAGTACTTC. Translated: CASSRGPESQYF.

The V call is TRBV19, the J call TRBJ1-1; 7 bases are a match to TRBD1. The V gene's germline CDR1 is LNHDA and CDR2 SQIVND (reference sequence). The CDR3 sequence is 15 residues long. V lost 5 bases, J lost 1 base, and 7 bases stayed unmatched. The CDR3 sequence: CASSVTGTENTEAFF. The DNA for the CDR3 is TGTGCCAGTAGTGTAACCGGGACAGAGAACACTGAAGCTTTCTTT.

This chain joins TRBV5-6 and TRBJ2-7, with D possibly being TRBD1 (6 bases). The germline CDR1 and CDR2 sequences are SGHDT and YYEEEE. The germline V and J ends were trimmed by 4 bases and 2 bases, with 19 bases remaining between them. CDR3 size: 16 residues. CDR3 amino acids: CASSPVGHWVTYEQYF. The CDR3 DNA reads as TGTGCCAGCAGCCCAGTGGGACATTGGGTTACCTACGAGCAGTACTTC.

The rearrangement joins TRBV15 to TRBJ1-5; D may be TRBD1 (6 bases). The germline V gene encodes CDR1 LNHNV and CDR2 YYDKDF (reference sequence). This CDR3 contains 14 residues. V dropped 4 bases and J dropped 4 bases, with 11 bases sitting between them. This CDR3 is CATSTGQPNQPQHF. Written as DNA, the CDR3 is TGTGCCACCAGCACTGGACAGCCTAATCAGCCCCAGCATTTT.